These 3 T cell receptor beta chains share one sample of origin, sequenced in a study of CD8+CD57+ T cells in acquired aplastic anemia. It was genomic DNA that served as the template for profiling TCR beta VDJ and CDR3. One entry per CDR3 protein, called by TCRdb with MiXCR from the reads. The repertoire includes about 70,000 distinct CDR3 sequences, approximately 50% of them detected once, and approximately 8.3% sits in the top ten. The specimen sequenced was sorted CD4+, CD8+, or CD8+CD57+ T cells (not recorded which) from PBMCs. The receptors come from a human donor in good health, serving as a control.

The chain recombines TRBV20-1 with TRBJ1-2; 10 nucleotides agree with TRBD1. After removal of 3 bases from V and 5 bases from J, the junction contained 3 bases not matched to a gene. This CDR3 is 13 amino acids long. Germline CDR1 and CDR2: DFQATT and SNEGSKA (reference sequence). CDR3 sequence reads: CSARDRGSYGYTF. CDR3 sequence (DNA): TGCAGTGCTAGGGACAGGGGGTCATATGGCTACACCTTC.

This rearrangement joins TRBV2 to TRBJ1-1; D is perhaps TRBD1 (6 bases). The CDR3 is 14 amino acids. With 6 bases removed from V and 3 bases from J, the gap between germline ends came to 14 bases. The germline V gene encodes CDR1 SNHLY and CDR2 FYNNEI. The CDR3 here is CASRHREGDTEAFF. As DNA, the CDR3 is TGTGCCAGCAGGCACAGGGAGGGCGACACTGAAGCTTTCTTT.

This clonotype showed up many times. This sequence joins TRBV15 and TRBJ2-1; 11 positions match TRBD2. V shed 3 bases, J shed 4 bases, and the junction held 11 bases outside the gene matches. The CDR3 has 18 amino acids. The germline gives CDR1 LNHNV, CDR2 YYDKDF (reference sequence). The CDR3 nucleotides read TGTGCCACCAGCAGTGAGATACAGACTAGCGGGGTATACAATGAGCAGTTCTTC. It is translated as CATSSEIQTSGVYNEQFF.